This T cell receptor (beta chain) was sequenced in a study of blood T cell repertoires in COVID-19. In the study overall: COVID-19 samples from acute and convalescent phases originated in the United States, Italy and Spain. PBMCs, B-cell-depleted T cells, or T cells provided the cDNA or gDNA that made up the material.

This clone has a single count. The CDR3 length is 15 residues. In germline, CDR1 is SGDLS, CDR2 YYNGEE. Trimming cost V 3 bases and J 2 bases; bases outside gene matches: 6. In the original processing: For nucleated cells, counts were estimated from reference gene primer amplification. Sequenced by immunoSEQ multiplex PCR; TCRdb stores in-frame clones only, minus some. The V and J calls and clone size are taken from that table; D and trimming were inferred from the DNA. The sample comprises under 300,000 clones, 80% to 85% of which are singletons, and roughly 3.2% rests with the top ten. The TCR was taken from a woman aged 18-29 years with acute or convalescent COVID-19. Sequenced material: peripheral blood. This chain joins TRBV9 and TRBJ2-3; 7 bases agree with TRBD1. CDR3 DNA sequence: TGTGCCAGCAGCGATGGGACAGTTTACACAGATACGCAGTATTTT. Protein product: CASSDGTVYTDTQYF.